This entry concerns a single T cell receptor beta chain. The record originates from a study of blood T cell repertoires in COVID-19. Study in general: T cells, B-cell-depleted T cells, or PBMCs supplied cDNA or gDNA.

Allocation to cohorts depended on clinical history reported by the participants. In the source study's methods: Counts of nucleated cells, estimated from reference gene primer amplification, were obtained. The method was immunoSEQ multiplex PCR; TCRdb's version includes in-frame clones alone and lacks a portion of them. V, J and clone size derive from that table, while D and trimming were established from the DNA sequence. The table lists 190,000 or so clones, roughly 90% of them singletons, with around 10% in the top ten. The germline gives CDR1 SGHTA, CDR2 FQGTGA. V was shortened by 0 bases and J by 0 bases, with 6 bases between the two germline ends. This CDR3 region has 14 residues.

The receptor's source is a man in his late teens or twenties with acute COVID-19. This rearrangement joins TRBV7-3 to TRBJ2-7; D is possibly TRBD1 (5 bases). The specimen sequenced was PBMCs or T cells enriched from blood (not recorded which). The CDR3 loop is CASSLTGASYEQYF. The CDR3 DNA is TGTGCCAGCAGCTTAACAGGGGCCTCCTACGAGCAGTACTTC.